This T cell receptor (beta chain) was sequenced in a study of CXCR3-negative and CXCR3-positive naive CD8 T cells. Findings of the study overall: Naive cells with CXCR3 showed TRB CDR3s that were more hydrophobic than those in CXCR3-negative naive cells.

UMI-labeled 5' RACE yielded the TRB cDNA libraries. TCRdb reprocessed the 5' RACE reads and reports one entry per CDR3 protein, with no DNA. This repertoire includes tens of thousands of distinct CDR3 sequences. About this clonotype itself: Its antigen is unidentified.

The CDR3 extends over 12 amino acids. Germline assignment: CDR1 SQVTM and CDR2 ANQGSEA. Input material: naive CXCR3+ CD8+ T cells from blood. Indicated subset: CD45RO-CCR7+CD27+CD95- naive CD8+ T cells expressing CXCR3 (TNR3+). The V and J genes are TRBV29-1 and TRBJ2-5; TCRdb reports TRBD1, a call that lacks DNA to check it against. The clonotype comes from a human donor in good health. Some clones in this sample may be carry-over from other donors' samples. This chain's CDR3 is CSAGGGQETQYF. Together with reference TRBV29-1 and TRBJ2-5, the CDR3 gives the full variable domain: SAVISQKPSRDICQRGTSLTIQCQVDSQVTMMFWYRQQPGQSLTLIATANQGSEATYESGFVIDKFPISRPNLTFSTLTVSNMSPEDSSIYLCSAGGGQETQYFGPGTRLLVL.